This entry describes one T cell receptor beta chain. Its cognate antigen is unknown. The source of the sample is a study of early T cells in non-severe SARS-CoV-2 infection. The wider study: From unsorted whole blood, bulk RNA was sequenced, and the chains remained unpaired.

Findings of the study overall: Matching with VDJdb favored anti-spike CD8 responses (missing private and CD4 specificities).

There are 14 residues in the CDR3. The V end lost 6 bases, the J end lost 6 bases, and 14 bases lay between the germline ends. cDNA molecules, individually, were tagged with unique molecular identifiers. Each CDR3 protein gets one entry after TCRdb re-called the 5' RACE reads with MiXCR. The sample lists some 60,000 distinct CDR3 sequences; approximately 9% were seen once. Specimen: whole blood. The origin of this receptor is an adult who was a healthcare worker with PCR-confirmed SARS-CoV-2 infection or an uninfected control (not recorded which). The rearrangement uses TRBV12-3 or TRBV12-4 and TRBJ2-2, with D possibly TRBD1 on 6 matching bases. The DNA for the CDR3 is TGTGCCAGCAGAGGAGCTGGGACATCCGGGGAGCTGTTTTTT. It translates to CASRGAGTSGELFF.